Below are 8 T cell receptor beta chains sequenced from a single sample in a study of blood T cells in healthy people across ages. Sample-barcoded 5' priming and a J-beta primer mix drove a second PCR of roughly 7 to 11 cycles. Via MiXCR, TCRdb re-called the 5' RACE reads, giving one row per CDR3 protein. The table records 850,000 or so distinct CDR3 sequences, under 30% of them present only once. The sequencing input was blood. The receptors stem from a woman older than 75 in good health.

This clonotype showed up many times. The chain employs TRBV5-6 and TRBJ1-6, with D possibly matching TRBD1 (6 bases). V was trimmed by 0 bases and J by 5 bases, leaving 9 bases between them. This CDR3 contains 15 residues. The V gene's germline CDR1 is SGHDT and CDR2 YYEEEE. CDR3 DNA sequence: TGTGCCAGCAGCTTGGTGCAGGGGAATAATTCACCCCTCCACTTT. This encodes CASSLVQGNNSPLHF.

This clonotype was recorded once. Possible read error: a much larger clone is one base away. This chain joins TRBV5-8 and TRBJ2-7; possibly TRBD1 or TRBD2 for D (5 bases each). Germline loops: CDR1 SGHTS, CDR2 YDEGEE. This CDR3 is built from 13 residues. CDR3 residues: CVSSLSRDHEQYF. The CDR3 region has the DNA TGTGTCAGCAGCTTGAGCAGGGACCACGAGCAGTACTTC.

This clonotype has a handful of counts. The chain is built from TRBV12-3 or TRBV12-4 and TRBJ1-5; no reliable D call. Trimming left V 0 bases short and J 7 bases short, with 7 bases between. The CDR3 covers 13 residues. This CDR3 reads CASSLAVDQPQHF. The CDR3 DNA sequence: TGTGCCAGCAGTTTAGCTGTTGACCAGCCCCAGCATTTT.

The sample holds many counts of this clonotype. The chain combines TRBV3-1 with TRBJ1-2; D possibly corresponds to TRBD1 (5 bases). Germline V gene sequence: CDR1 LGHDT, CDR2 YNNKEL (reference sequence). The CDR3 consists of 14 residues. The germline V and J ends were trimmed by 4 bases and 4 bases, with 13 bases remaining between them. CDR3 coding DNA: TGTGCCAGCAGCCGGAGGACGGACACCTATGGCTACACCTTC. Protein product: CASSRRTDTYGYTF.

The sample holds many counts of this clonotype. The V and J genes are TRBV7-2 and TRBJ2-4, with 9 nucleotides matching TRBD1. Trimming cost V 5 bases and J 2 bases; bases outside gene matches: 10. CDR3 length: 17 amino acids. Germline V gene sequence: CDR1 SGHTA, CDR2 FQGNSA. CDR3 coding DNA: TGTGCCAGCAGCGCCGACCGGACAGGGGTCTCCAAAAACATTCAGTACTTC. Its protein product is CASSADRTGVSKNIQYF.

There are a few counts of this clonotype. A much larger clonotype is one base distant, so this may be a read error. This chain uses TRBV25-1 with TRBJ1-2; D is unresolved. Germline V gives CDR1 MGHDK, CDR2 SYGVNS. Trimming pared 6 bases from V and 5 bases from J, leaving 7 bases between. The CDR3 is 11 residues long. CDR3 region: CASRETYGYTF. The CDR3 DNA follows: TGTGCCAGCAGGGAGACTTATGGCTACACCTTC.

This clonotype came up many times. The chain employs TRBV4-3 and TRBJ1-1; a weak D match, TRBD1 (5 bases). Germline assignment: CDR1 LGHNA and CDR2 YSLEER. The CDR3 consists of 16 residues. V was trimmed by 1 base and J by 5 bases, leaving 17 bases between them. CDR3 DNA: TGCGCCAGCAGCCAAGCCTCAGAGGGGTTCTTAACTGAAGCTTTCTTT. This sequence encodes CASSQASEGFLTEAFF.

This clonotype was seen many times. The chain couples TRBV7-9 to TRBJ1-4; 8 positions match TRBD1. CDR1 and CDR2 (germline): SEHNR, FQNEAQ (reference sequence). The CDR3 has 14 residues. The V gene end was trimmed by 5 bases and the J gene end by 7 bases; junction bases not matched to a gene: 6. This CDR3 reads CASSPTGVTEKLFF. The CDR3 DNA reads as TGTGCCAGCAGCCCGACAGGGGTTACTGAAAAACTGTTTTTT.